The source of this T cell receptor (beta chain) is a study of cytomegalovirus exposure and HLA in healthy donors. V lost 2 bases and J lost 1, with 8 bases in between. The CDR3 consists of 14 residues. Germline V gene sequence: CDR1 SGHTA, CDR2 FQGNSA. The donors comprised healthy bone marrow donors. Findings of the study overall: Confirmation was obtained in vitro that a few CMV-associated chains are specific for CMV antigens. HLA alleles showed associations with fewer than 20,000 TCR beta sequences in a later analysis, at a 0.05 false discovery rate.

Vbeta (60) and Jbeta (13) primers were used in the PCR. Sequencing used immunoSEQ multiplex PCR; TCRdb keeps in-frame clones, though not all of them. The table lists 90,000 to 110,000 clones, roughly 70% of them singletons. On this clone: Its antigen is currently unknown.

This TCR derives from a man aged 35 to 55 in good health and CMV-seronegative. V gene TRBV7-2 combines with J gene TRBJ1-1, with D perhaps matching TRBD1 (5 bases). Sequencing was performed on PBMCs. The CDR3 DNA sequence: TGTGCCAGCAGCTTACCACAGGCGAACACTGAAGCTTTCTTT. Its protein product is CASSLPQANTEAFF.